This T cell receptor beta chain was documented in a study of blood T cell repertoires in COVID-19. At the level of the study: Material from acute and convalescent COVID-19 was sourced from the United States, Italy and Spain. T cells, B-cell-depleted T cells, or PBMCs supplied cDNA or gDNA.

As processed by the authors: Estimation of nucleated cell counts was performed using reference gene primer amplification. Generated by immunoSEQ multiplex PCR, the TCRdb table keeps only in-frame clones and is missing some. V and J calls and clone size are those listed in that table; D and trimming were worked out from the DNA. This sample has about 120,000 clones; roughly 81% occur once, and the top ten carry about 10%. The CDR3 sequence is 15 residues long. Trimming took off 8 bases at V and 1 base at J, with 17 bases between the two ends. Germline V gives CDR1 LGHDT, CDR2 YNNKEL (reference sequence).

The receptor's source is a human donor in a cohort sampled during active COVID-19. The chain joins TRBV3-1 (or the pseudogene TRBV3-2) to TRBJ1-1, with a possible D match to TRBD1 (5 bases). The specimen sequenced was peripheral blood. This chain's CDR3 is CASGPTNGGNTEAFF. The CDR3 DNA reads as TGTGCCAGCGGACCGACGAACGGGGGGAACACTGAAGCTTTCTTT.